The sequence of this T cell receptor (beta chain) was determined in a study of technical replicates of blood from a handful of donors. Clones were sequenced by immunoSEQ multiplex PCR, and TCRdb holds only the in-frame ones, with some missing. The sample holds under 90,000 clones, about 90% seen once. The count of this clone is one. The V and J ends lost 3 bases and 11 bases respectively, with 7 bases between them. This CDR3 region has 10 residues. Per the germline V gene, CDR1 is MNHNS and CDR2 is SASEGT. V gene TRBV6-1 combines with J gene TRBJ1-1; D is uncertain. The TCR was taken from a human donor in good health. The sequenced sample was T cells isolated from PBMCs. CDR3: CASSERMAFF. The CDR3 DNA sequence: TGTGCCAGCAGTGAGCGTATGGCTTTCTTT.